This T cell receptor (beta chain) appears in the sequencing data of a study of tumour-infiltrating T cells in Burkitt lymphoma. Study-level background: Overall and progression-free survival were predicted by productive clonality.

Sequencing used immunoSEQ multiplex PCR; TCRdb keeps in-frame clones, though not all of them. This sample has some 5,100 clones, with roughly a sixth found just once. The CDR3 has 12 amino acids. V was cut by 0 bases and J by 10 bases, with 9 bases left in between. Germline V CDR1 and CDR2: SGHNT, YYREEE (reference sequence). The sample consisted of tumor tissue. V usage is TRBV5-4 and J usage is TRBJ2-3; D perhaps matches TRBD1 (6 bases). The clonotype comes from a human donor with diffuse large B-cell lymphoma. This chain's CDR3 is CASSLDRAAQYF. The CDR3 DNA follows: TGTGCCAGCAGCTTGGACAGGGCTGCGCAGTATTTT.